The 18 T cell receptor beta chains in this list originate from one sample, sequenced in a study of blood T cell repertoires in COVID-19. Some clones are missing from TCRdb's copy, which holds only in-frame ones; the method was immunoSEQ multiplex PCR. The sample carries some 380,000 clones, roughly 77% recorded once. Input material: peripheral blood. The receptor source for this set is a human donor with acute or convalescent COVID-19. The donor label of this sample is uncertain.

V and J are TRBV14 and TRBJ1-2; TRBD1 is a possible D gene (5 bases). Germline CDR1 and CDR2: SGHDN and FVKESK. Deletions cut 0 bases from V and 4 bases from J, with 12 bases between. The CDR3 consists of 15 residues. DNA for the CDR3: TGTGCCAGCAGCCAAGATCTAAGGGGCTTCTATGGCTACACCTTC. Protein product: CASSQDLRGFYGYTF.

This chain links TRBV25-1 with TRBJ1-1; the match to TRBD1 covers 7 bases. CDR1 is MGHDK, CDR2 SYGVNS, per germline. V dropped 5 bases and J dropped 4; count of bases not matched to a gene: 7. This CDR3 comprises 14 residues. CDR3 sequence: CASSRTGAGTEAFF. CDR3 nucleotides: TGTGCCAGCAGTAGAACAGGGGCGGGCACTGAAGCTTTCTTT.

This rearrangement joins TRBV18 to TRBJ1-2; D unresolved. The germline V gene has CDR1 KGHSH and CDR2 LQKENI. There are 14 residues in the CDR3. Trimming pared 2 bases from V and 3 bases from J, leaving 10 bases between. Here the CDR3 reads CASSPFTLDYGYTF. The CDR3 nucleotides are TGTGCCAGCTCACCATTCACTCTAGACTATGGCTACACCTTC.

The rearrangement joins TRBV4-1 to TRBJ1-3, with 7 bases that match TRBD1. V dropped 4 bases and J dropped 4; count of bases not matched to a gene: 1. Germline assignment: CDR1 MGHRA and CDR2 YSYEKL. This CDR3 region has 13 residues. Here the CDR3 reads CASSPDRGNTIYF. The CDR3 DNA reads as TGCGCCAGCAGCCCGGACAGGGGAAACACCATATATTTT.

The chain employs TRBV6-5 and TRBJ2-7; D call uncertain. The V gene's germline CDR1 is MNHEY and CDR2 SVGAGI. Trimming shortened V by 5 bases and J by 4 bases, and 18 bases separated the two germline ends. This CDR3 has 15 amino acids. Written as DNA, the CDR3 is TGTGCCAGCAGTCTTTCGGCAGGAAAGTATTACGAGCAGTACTTC. Amino acid sequence: CASSLSAGKYYEQYF.

This sequence joins TRBV2 and TRBJ1-3, with D tentatively TRBD1 (6 bases). V was trimmed by 7 bases and J by 2 bases, leaving 12 bases between them. This CDR3 is 14 amino acids long. CDR1 is SNHLY, CDR2 FYNNEI, per germline. The CDR3 sequence is CASTTGQPGNTIYF. The CDR3, as DNA: TGTGCCAGCACGACAGGACAGCCTGGAAACACCATATATTTT.

This chain links TRBV19 with TRBJ1-2; no clear D. Trimming shortened V by 5 bases and J by 8 bases, and 9 bases separated the two germline ends. CDR1 LNHDA and CDR2 SQIVND come from the germline V gene (reference sequence). The CDR3 is 11 residues long. The CDR3: CASSLGRGYTF. CDR3 nucleotides: TGTGCCAGTAGTTTGGGCCGGGGCTACACCTTC.

This clone showed up just once. The chain couples TRBV2 to TRBJ2-1; TRBD2 might be the D (5 bases). CDR1 and CDR2 from the germline V gene are SNHLY and FYNNEI. This CDR3 has 12 amino acids. Trimming took 6 bases from V and 9 from J, leaving 12 bases between them. The CDR3: CASRSSRGEQFF. CDR3 nucleotide sequence: TGTGCCAGCAGGTCTAGTCGGGGTGAGCAGTTCTTC.

In this sample, this clone turned up a few times. This chain links TRBV5-1 with TRBJ2-5, with D possibly TRBD1 on 5 matching bases. CDR1 is SGHRS and CDR2 is YFSETQ in the germline V gene. V dropped 2 bases and J dropped 4 bases, with 15 bases sitting between them. This CDR3 contains 15 residues. CDR3 protein: CASSLNAGWVETQYF. The CDR3 DNA follows: TGCGCCAGCAGCTTAAATGCAGGGTGGGTAGAGACCCAGTACTTC.

V is TRBV7-9 and J is TRBJ2-5, with 9 bases lining up with TRBD2. Per germline, CDR1 SEHNR and CDR2 FQNEAQ (reference sequence). This CDR3 contains 14 residues. Losses at the gene ends were 3 bases for V and 5 bases for J; bases not matched to a gene: 4. CDR3: CASSFSSGTETQYF. The DNA of the CDR3 is TGTGCCAGCAGCTTTTCTAGCGGGACGGAGACCCAGTACTTC.

The chain joins TRBV19 to TRBJ2-1; D ambiguous. Germline assignment: CDR1 LNHDA and CDR2 SQIVND (reference sequence). V was shortened by 4 bases and J by 3 bases, with 19 bases between the two germline ends. The CDR3 sequence is 17 residues long. The DNA for the CDR3 is TGTGCCAGTAGTAGAGAGAATAGCAACATCGGCTACAATGAGCAGTTCTTC. The encoded protein is CASSRENSNIGYNEQFF.

The rearrangement uses TRBV6-5 and TRBJ1-5; a weak D match, TRBD1 (5 bases). Trimming left V 8 bases short and J 5 bases short, with 13 bases between. Germline V gives CDR1 MNHEY, CDR2 SVGAGI. The CDR3 has 13 amino acids. This CDR3 is CASLSDNYQPQHF. DNA for the CDR3: TGTGCCAGCCTCTCGGACAACTATCAGCCCCAGCATTTT.

The chain carries TRBV15 and TRBJ1-2, with 12 bases lining up with TRBD1. The CDR3 sequence is 15 residues long. CDR1 and CDR2 (germline): LNHNV, YYDKDF (reference sequence). Germline trimming cut 5 bases from V and 6 bases from J; bases unmatched to any gene: 7. In nucleotides, the CDR3 is TGTGCCACCAGCCCCCGGGACAGGGGGCAAAATGGCTACACCTTC. This encodes CATSPRDRGQNGYTF.

V is TRBV28 and J is TRBJ2-7; D gene uncertain. V gave up 2 bases and J gave up 3 bases, with 14 bases separating them. The CDR3 runs to 15 residues. CDR1 is MDHEN and CDR2 is SYDVKM in the germline V gene. DNA for the CDR3: TGTGCCAGCAGTTTAGCGCGCGCCACGGTCTACGAGCAGTACTTC. Encoded protein: CASSLARATVYEQYF.

With regard to this clone: Other nucleotide sequences in the sample specify the same CDR3. The V and J genes are TRBV5-1 and TRBJ2-3, with D possibly matching TRBD2 (6 bases). Trimming left V 0 bases short and J 0 bases short, with 8 bases between. Germline CDR1 and CDR2: SGHRS and YFSETQ. This CDR3 contains 15 residues. CDR3 region: CASSLAGGSTDTQYF. In DNA, the CDR3 is TGCGCCAGCAGCTTGGCCGGAGGGAGCACAGATACGCAGTATTTT. Full variable domain (rest looked up from reference TRBV5-1 and TRBJ2-3): KAGVTQTPRYLIKTRGQQVTLSCSPISGHRSVSWYQQTPGQGLQFLFEYFSETQRNKGNFPGRFSGRQFSNSRSEMNVSTLELGDSALYLCASSLAGGSTDTQYFGPGTRLTVL.

In nucleotides, the CDR3 is TGCGCCAGCAGCCCCGGGACAAGCTCCTACGAGCAGTACTTC. It specifies CASSPGTSSYEQYF. The chain recombines TRBV5-1 with TRBJ2-7; weak D call: TRBD1 (6 bases). The V and J ends lost 4 bases and 0 bases respectively, with 11 bases between them. This CDR3 has 14 amino acids. The germline gives CDR1 SGHRS, CDR2 YFSETQ.

The chain combines TRBV5-6 with TRBJ2-7, with a possible D match to TRBD2 (6 bases). Germline loops: CDR1 SGHDT, CDR2 YYEEEE. V was cut by 0 bases and J by 0 bases, with 19 bases left in between. The CDR3 has 18 amino acids. The CDR3 DNA reads TGTGCCAGCAGCTTGGTTGAGCAATGGGAGGATACCTCCTACGAGCAGTACTTC. Amino acids: CASSLVEQWEDTSYEQYF.

This chain joins TRBV25-1 and TRBJ1-5; 8 bases fit TRBD1. V was pared by 6 bases and J by 3 bases, with 4 bases of the junction left unmatched. Germline CDR1 MGHDK, CDR2 SYGVNS. The CDR3 sequence is 14 residues long. CDR3 nucleotide sequence: TGTGCCAGCAGCGGACAGGGTTTCAATCAGCCCCAGCATTTT. Amino acid sequence: CASSGQGFNQPQHF.